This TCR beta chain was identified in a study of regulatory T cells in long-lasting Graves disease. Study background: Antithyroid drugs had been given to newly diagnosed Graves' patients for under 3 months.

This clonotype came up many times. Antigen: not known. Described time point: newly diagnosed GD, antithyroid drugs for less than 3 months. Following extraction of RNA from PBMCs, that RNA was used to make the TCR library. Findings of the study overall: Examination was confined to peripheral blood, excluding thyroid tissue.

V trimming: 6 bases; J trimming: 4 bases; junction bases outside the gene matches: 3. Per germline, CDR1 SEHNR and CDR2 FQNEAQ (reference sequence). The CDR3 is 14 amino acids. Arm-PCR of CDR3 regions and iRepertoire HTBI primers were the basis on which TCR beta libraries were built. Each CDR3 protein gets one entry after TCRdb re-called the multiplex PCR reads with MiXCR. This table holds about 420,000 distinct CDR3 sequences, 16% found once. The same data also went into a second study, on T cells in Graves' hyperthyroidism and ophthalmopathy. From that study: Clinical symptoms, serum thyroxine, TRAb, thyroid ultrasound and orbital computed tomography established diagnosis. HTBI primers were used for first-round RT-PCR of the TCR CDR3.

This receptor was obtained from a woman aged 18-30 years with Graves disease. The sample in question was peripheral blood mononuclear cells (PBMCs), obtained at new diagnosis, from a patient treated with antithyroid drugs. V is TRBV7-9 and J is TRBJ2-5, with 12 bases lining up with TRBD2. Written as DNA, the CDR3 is TGTGCCAGCAGGACTAGCGGGAGCCGAGAGACCCAGTACTTC. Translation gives CASRTSGSRETQYF. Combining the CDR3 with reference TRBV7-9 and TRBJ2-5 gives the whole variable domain DTGVSQNPRHKITKRGQNVTFRCDPISEHNRLYWYRQTLGQGPEFLTYFQNEAQLEKSRLLSDRFSAERPKGSFSTLEIQRTEQGDSAMYLCASRTSGSRETQYFGPGTRLLVL.